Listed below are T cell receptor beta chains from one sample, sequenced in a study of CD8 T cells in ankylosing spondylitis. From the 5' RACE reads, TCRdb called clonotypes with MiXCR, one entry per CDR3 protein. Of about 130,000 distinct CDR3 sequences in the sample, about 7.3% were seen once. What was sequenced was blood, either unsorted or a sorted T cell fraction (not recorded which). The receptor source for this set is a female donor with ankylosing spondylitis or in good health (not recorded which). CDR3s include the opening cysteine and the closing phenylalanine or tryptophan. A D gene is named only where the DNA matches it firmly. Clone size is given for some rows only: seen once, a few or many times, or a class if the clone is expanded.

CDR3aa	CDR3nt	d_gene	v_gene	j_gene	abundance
CASSYGRRATEAFF	TGTGCCAGCAGTTACGGGAGACGGGCCACTGAAGCTTTCTTT	.	TRBV6-2/TRBV6-3	TRBJ1-1	many
CASSQALAGAETQYF	TGCGCCAGCAGCCAAGCCCTAGCGGGGGCAGAGACCCAGTACTTC	TRBD2	TRBV4-1	TRBJ2-5	many
CASSPQGWGGEAFF	TGTGCCAGCAGCCCCCAGGGATGGGGTGGTGAAGCTTTCTTT	.	TRBV7-9	TRBJ1-1	.
CASSGVGYEQYF	TGTGCCAGCAGTGGGGTCGGCTACGAGCAGTACTTC	.	TRBV12-3/TRBV12-4	TRBJ2-7	.
CASSYGVNNQPQHF	TGTGCCAGCAGTTACGGGGTCAACAATCAGCCCCAGCATTTT	.	TRBV6-5	TRBJ1-5	many
CASSVEWRGSEAFF	TGTGCCAGCAGTGTAGAGTGGCGGGGGAGCGAAGCTTTCTTT	.	TRBV6-1	TRBJ1-1	many
CASSSTTGFFMNTEAFF	TGTGCCAGCAGTTCTACGACAGGCTTTTTTATGAACACTGAAGCTTTCTTT	.	TRBV6-9	TRBJ1-1	.
CSASTVVGETQYF	TGCAGTGCTAGTACGGTTGTGGGGGAGACCCAGTACTTC	.	TRBV20-1	TRBJ2-5	many
CASSIDRASGNTIYF	TGCGCCAGCAGCATCGACAGGGCGTCTGGAAACACCATATATTTT	TRBD1	TRBV5-1	TRBJ1-3	many
CASSNIAGGSSGYGYTF	TGTGCCAGCAGTAATATAGCAGGGGGCAGTTCAGGCTATGGCTACACCTTC	TRBD1	TRBV6-1	TRBJ1-2	many
CATSRLTGDQPQHF	TGTGCCACCAGCAGACTCACAGGCGATCAGCCCCAGCATTTT	.	TRBV15	TRBJ1-5	many
CASSLVAGRGTEAFF	TGTGCCAGCAGCTTAGTCGCGGGCAGGGGGACTGAAGCTTTCTTT	TRBD1	TRBV7-2	TRBJ1-1	few
CASSQGGRGYSYEQYF	TGCGCCAGCAGCCAAGGCGGCAGGGGGTACTCCTACGAGCAGTACTTC	TRBD1	TRBV4-3	TRBJ2-7	many
CASSPPGWRGVNYGYTF	TGTGCCAGCTCACCACCAGGCTGGCGGGGTGTGAACTATGGCTACACCTTC	.	TRBV18	TRBJ1-2	many
CASSTRTVYGYTF	TGTGCCAGCAGTACTAGGACAGTCTATGGCTACACCTTC	.	TRBV12-3/TRBV12-4	TRBJ1-2	many